This T cell receptor beta chain derives from a study of CXCR3 chemokines and chemotherapy response in bladder cancer (dated 2022 in TCRdb). General notes on the study: The study tested whether activity of the CXCR3 chemokine system within human bladder cancer tumors predicted response to chemotherapy.

This clonotype is termed medium-sized (0.01 to 0.1%). The clone's antigen remains unknown. Base quality data are lacking; no much larger clone is found one base away. CDR1 and CDR2 are drawn from the germline V gene: SGDLS, YYNGEE. The cysteine opens and the phenylalanine closes a CDR3 of 14 amino acids. The entry retains the CDR3 DNA only, 42 bases that are in frame from base 1. Compared with germline, V lacks 0 bases and J lacks 14 bases; bases without a gene match: 8. The library relied on PCR. Sequencing used an Illumina HiSeq 2500. TCRdb trimmed public reads at Q25 via fastp, called clones via MiXCR and kept in-frame beta chains. Each CDR3 protein appears once, grouped with its most common genes and DNA. The sample includes around 2,900 distinct CDR3 sequences, with about 10% observed a single time. Roughly 40% of the sample is taken by the ten largest.

The source of this sequence is a human donor with bladder cancer that responded to neoadjuvant chemotherapy. This specimen was acquired from a patient whose treatment included neoadjuvant chemotherapy. The chain is assembled from TRBV9 and TRBJ2-1; TRBD1 matches 10 bases in the middle. The DNA is as follows: TGTGCCAGCAGCGTAGGGGACAGGGGCGACGAAAAGTTCTTC. Translated, it gives CASSVGDRGDEKFF.